Listed here is a single T cell receptor beta chain. Its antigen is currently unknown. The data originate from a study of T cell responses to AZD1222 COVID-19 vaccine. General study points: Donor demographics were predominantly white British with a female majority; clonal diversity may be underestimated. It was only a handful of AZD1222 recipients who were seropositive at baseline.

The method was immunoSEQ multiplex PCR; TCRdb's version includes in-frame clones alone and lacks a portion of them. The sample includes about 140,000 clones, about 90% seen only once; the top ten take about a tenth. The sequence was obtained from an adult who received the AZD1222 COVID-19 vaccine. Sequencing was performed on peripheral blood, taken 28 days after the second AZD1222 dose.

The CDR3 loop is CASSMDRRISVRDTQYF. CDR3 nucleotides: TGCGCCAGCAGCATGGACAGGCGTATATCCGTTAGGGATACGCAGTATTTT. The rearrangement joins TRBV5-1 to TRBJ2-3, with 7 bases fitting TRBD1. Germline V gives CDR1 SGHRS, CDR2 YFSETQ. Trimming removed 4 bases from V and 6 bases from J; junction bases left unmatched: 17. This CDR3 contains 17 residues.